This entry lists 26 T cell receptor beta chains sequenced from one sample in a study of control samples from healthy donors and cancer patients. TCRdb keeps only in-frame clones here, not all; method: immunoSEQ multiplex PCR. The table lists 200,000 or so clones, approximately 91% of them singletons. Sequenced material: blood. These receptors came from a man aged 30-40 years in good health.

The chain links TRBV7-9 to TRBJ1-3; a weak D match, TRBD1 (5 bases). CDR1 and CDR2 (germline): SEHNR, FQNEAQ (reference sequence). CDR3 length equals 15 residues. V lost 1 base and J 4 bases, leaving 11 bases between the germline ends. CDR3 loop: CASSLVGAMGNTIYF. In nucleotides, the CDR3 is TGTGCCAGCAGCTTAGTAGGGGCGATGGGAAACACCATATATTTT.

This rearrangement joins TRBV2 to TRBJ1-2, with D maybe TRBD1 (6 bases). Per the germline V gene, CDR1 is SNHLY and CDR2 is FYNNEI. Trimming removed 4 bases from V and 2 bases from J, with 11 bases in between. This CDR3 has 14 residues. CDR3 nucleotide sequence: TGTGCCAGCAGTGGACAGGCTTTGAACTATGGCTACACCTTC. Translated: CASSGQALNYGYTF.

In this sample, this clone turned up a few times. V is TRBV3-1 (or the pseudogene TRBV3-2) and J is TRBJ2-5, with a weak D call TRBD2 (5 bases). Trimming cost V 0 bases and J 9 bases, with 14 bases left between them. Germline assignment: CDR1 LGHDT and CDR2 YNNKEL (reference sequence). This CDR3 comprises 14 residues. Here the CDR3 DNA reads TGTGCCAGCAGCCAAGATCAGCCTGCCGGGGCCCAGTACTTC. This codes for CASSQDQPAGAQYF.

CDR3 amino acids: CAWVPQSSYEQYF. CDR3 sequence (DNA): TGTGCCTGGGTCCCACAGAGCTCCTACGAGCAGTACTTC. This chain uses TRBV30 with TRBJ2-7; D remains ambiguous. Per the germline V gene, CDR1 is GTSNPN and CDR2 is SVGIG (reference sequence). The CDR3 is 13 amino acids. V lost 5 bases to trimming and J lost 0 bases, with 11 bases between them.

In its sample, this clone was seen once. V gene TRBV24-1 combines with J gene TRBJ1-4; 8 bases line up with TRBD1. Germline V CDR1 and CDR2: KGHDR, SFDVKD. J was trimmed by 1 base and V by 4 bases; bases with no gene match: 7. The CDR3 consists of 17 residues. In nucleotides, the CDR3 is TGTGCCACCAGTGACAGGACCGACAGGGGAACTAATGAAAAACTGTTTTTT. Protein sequence: CATSDRTDRGTNEKLFF.

The chain combines TRBV2 with TRBJ2-2; D assignment may be TRBD1 or TRBD2 (5 bases each). V was shortened by 3 bases and J by 3 bases, with 11 bases between the two germline ends. The CDR3 runs 15 residues. The germline V gene encodes CDR1 SNHLY and CDR2 FYNNEI. The CDR3 is CASSEFRGDTGELFF. The CDR3 DNA reads TGTGCCAGCAGTGAGTTTAGGGGAGACACCGGGGAGCTGTTTTTT.

This sequence joins TRBV7-9 and TRBJ1-6; tentative D call: TRBD1 (5 bases). The V gene lost 0 bases and the J gene lost 0 bases, with 15 bases spanning the gap. The CDR3 is made up of 19 amino acids. In germline, CDR1 is SEHNR, CDR2 FQNEAQ (reference sequence). The CDR3 is CASSLAHGRESSYNSPLHF. The CDR3 nucleotides read TGTGCCAGCAGCTTAGCGCATGGCAGGGAAAGCTCCTATAATTCACCCCTCCACTTT.

This clone was recorded once. The chain recombines TRBV30 with TRBJ1-5; D call uncertain. V was shortened by 2 bases and J by 0 bases, with 2 bases between the two germline ends. This CDR3 has 12 amino acids. The germline gives CDR1 GTSNPN, CDR2 SVGIG (reference sequence). The DNA for the CDR3 is TGTGCCTGGAGTCGTAGCAATCAGCCCCAGCATTTT. This sequence encodes CAWSRSNQPQHF. Full variable domain (missing parts from reference TRBV30 and TRBJ1-5): SQTIHQWPATLVQPVGSPLSLECTVEGTSNPNLYWYRQAAGRGLQLLFYSVGIGQISSEVPQNLSASRPQDRQFILSSKKLLLSDSGFYLCAWSRSNQPQHFGDGTRLSIL.

The J gene is TRBJ2-7, the V gene TRBV11-2; 8 nucleotides line up with TRBD1. Germline V gives CDR1 SGHAT, CDR2 FQNNGV. The CDR3 length is 17 residues. Germline trimming cut 5 bases from V and 1 base from J; bases unmatched to any gene: 13. The CDR3 DNA follows: TGTGCCAGCAGCCCCCGACAGGGGAAGATGAGATCCTACGAGCAGTACTTC. It codes for CASSPRQGKMRSYEQYF.

This sequence joins TRBV7-8 and TRBJ1-5, with a tentative D call TRBD1 (6 bases). Germline V gives CDR1 SGHVS, CDR2 FQNEAQ. V dropped 2 bases and J dropped 5 bases, with 13 bases sitting between them. The CDR3 extends over 15 amino acids. CDR3 loop: CASSLFGSGDQPQHF. The CDR3 nucleotides read TGTGCCAGCAGCTTATTCGGTTCAGGGGATCAGCCCCAGCATTTT. Based on the CDR3 plus reference TRBV7-8 and TRBJ1-5, the full variable domain is GAGVSQSPRYKVAKRGQDVALRCDPISGHVSLFWYQQALGQGPEFLTYFQNEAQLDKSGLPSDRFFAERPEGSVSTLKIQRTQQEDSAVYLCASSLFGSGDQPQHFGDGTRLSIL.

The chain couples TRBV6-5 to TRBJ2-4; perhaps TRBD1 as D (5 bases). V was clipped by 6 bases and J by 1 base, with 10 bases between them. This CDR3 spans 14 amino acids. Germline V CDR1 and CDR2: MNHEY, SVGAGI. The CDR3 protein is CASRDTGAKNIQYF. The CDR3 nucleotides are TGTGCCAGCAGAGATACAGGTGCCAAAAACATTCAGTACTTC.

The chain is built from TRBV5-4 and TRBJ1-1; a possible D gene is TRBD1 (5 bases). Germline CDR1 and CDR2: SGHNT and YYREEE (reference sequence). This CDR3 has 15 amino acids. Trimming shortened V by 0 bases and J by 6 bases, and 15 bases separated the two germline ends. The CDR3 protein is CASSLAGGVGSEAFF. The CDR3 nucleotides read TGTGCCAGCAGCTTGGCCGGGGGGGTGGGCTCTGAAGCTTTCTTT.

This clone was observed a few times. The chain is built from TRBV2 and TRBJ2-2; 9 bases agree with TRBD2. Looked up from germline, CDR1 is SNHLY and CDR2 is FYNNEI. Losses at the gene ends were 3 bases for V and 4 bases for J; bases not matched to a gene: 6. The length of the CDR3 is 16 residues. The DNA for the CDR3 is TGTGCCAGCAGTGATATAAGCGGGGGGAGCACCGGGGAGCTGTTTTTT. Translating it yields CASSDISGGSTGELFF.

V gene TRBV10-3 combines with J gene TRBJ2-7; 9 positions match TRBD1. Trimming took 10 bases from V and 6 from J; bases not matched to a gene: 10. In germline, CDR1 is ENHRY, CDR2 SYGVKD. The CDR3 loop spans 13 amino acids. The CDR3 spells CASNGRDRAEQYF. The DNA for the CDR3 is TGTGCCAGCAACGGTCGGGACAGGGCCGAGCAGTACTTC.

The CDR3 is CASSIRGTDEQYF. The CDR3 region has the DNA TGTGCCAGCAGTATTAGAGGGACCGACGAGCAGTACTTC. The chain links TRBV12-3 or TRBV12-4 to TRBJ2-7, with D perhaps assigned TRBD1 or TRBD2 (5 bases each). The CDR3 has 13 residues. V was trimmed by 5 bases and J by 5 bases, leaving 13 bases between them.

V is TRBV12-3 or TRBV12-4 and J is TRBJ1-1; unclear D gene. The CDR3 contains 13 residues. V was pared by 1 base and J by 10 bases, with 13 bases between. The CDR3 nucleotides read TGTGCCAGCAGTTTAGAAACGGGATGGGTAGCTTTCTTT. Translated, it gives CASSLETGWVAFF.

The chain has TRBV2 and TRBJ1-5; 7 positions agree with TRBD1. Looked up from germline, CDR1 is SNHLY and CDR2 is FYNNEI. The CDR3 is 15 residues long. Germline trimming cut 1 base from V and 11 bases from J; bases unmatched to any gene: 11. The CDR3 loop is CASSEGYRGLGAQHF. DNA for the CDR3: TGTGCCAGCAGTGAAGGGTACAGGGGCCTCGGGGCCCAGCATTTT.

This clone was seen only once. V gene TRBV6-5 combines with J gene TRBJ1-5; 8 bases agree with TRBD1. Per the germline V gene, CDR1 is MNHEY and CDR2 is SVGAGI. The ends lost 7 bases at V and 11 bases at J; junction bases unmatched: 13. The CDR3 contains 14 residues. The CDR3, as DNA: TGTGCCAGCATTCGAAGCCGGACAGGGCTGTCCCAGCATTTT. Its translation: CASIRSRTGLSQHF.

The chain has TRBV3-1 (or the pseudogene TRBV3-2) and TRBJ2-2, with D perhaps matching TRBD2 (5 bases). This CDR3 is built from 14 residues. Germline V CDR1 and CDR2: LGHDT, YNNKEL (reference sequence). Deletions cut 0 bases from V and 4 bases from J, with 6 bases between. The CDR3 coding sequence is TGTGCCAGCAGCCAAGAAGGAGGCACCGGGGAGCTGTTTTTT. The encoded protein is CASSQEGGTGELFF.

This chain links TRBV7-9 with TRBJ2-5, with D tentatively TRBD2 (5 bases). Germline V CDR1 and CDR2: SEHNR, FQNEAQ (reference sequence). CDR3 length equals 17 residues. Trimming took off 0 bases at V and 3 bases at J, with 17 bases between the two ends. CDR3 in amino acids: CASSLAEPGFGKETQYF. DNA of the CDR3: TGTGCCAGCAGCTTAGCGGAGCCGGGCTTCGGGAAAGAGACCCAGTACTTC. Looking up the rest from reference TRBV7-9 and TRBJ2-5 gives the full variable domain: DTGVSQNPRHKITKRGQNVTFRCDPISEHNRLYWYRQTLGQGPEFLTYFQNEAQLEKSRLLSDRFSAERPKGSFSTLEIQRTEQGDSAMYLCASSLAEPGFGKETQYFGPGTRLLVL.

The rearrangement links TRBV29-1 to TRBJ2-3; 8 positions agree with TRBD2. Germline CDR1 SQVTM, CDR2 ANQGSEA. This CDR3 has 14 residues. V trimming: 8 bases; J trimming: 2 bases; junction bases outside the gene matches: 9. CDR3 nucleotide sequence: TGCAGCCCTGCAACTAGCGGTATCACAGATACGCAGTATTTT. It is translated as CSPATSGITDTQYF.

CDR3 region: CASSIVLRNGELFF. In DNA, the CDR3 is TGTGCCAGCAGCATAGTTCTCCGAAACGGGGAGCTGTTTTTT. The V and J genes are TRBV7-9 and TRBJ2-2; D gene ambiguous. There are 14 residues in the CDR3. Between the trimmed V and J ends, which lost 5 bases and 7 bases, there was a span of 14 bases. The germline CDR1 and CDR2 sequences are SEHNR and FQNEAQ (reference sequence).

V is TRBV29-1 and J is TRBJ2-1; D may be TRBD2 (6 bases). CDR3 length equals 14 residues. Trimming pared 3 bases from V and 4 bases from J, leaving 13 bases between. Germline V gives CDR1 SQVTM, CDR2 ANQGSEA. The CDR3: CSVDLAGSYNEQFF. CDR3 DNA sequence: TGCAGCGTTGACCTTGCGGGATCTTACAATGAGCAGTTCTTC.

This clone appeared once. This chain uses TRBV28 with TRBJ1-1; D is unclear. V was cut by 9 bases and J by 4 bases, with 12 bases left in between. Germline-derived CDR1 and CDR2 are MDHEN and SYDVKM. This CDR3 comprises 12 residues. As DNA, the CDR3 is TGTGCCAGTCGGTTAGGGTCCACTGAAGCTTTCTTT. Its translation is CASRLGSTEAFF.

This chain joins TRBV10-2 and TRBJ2-3; 11 nucleotides line up with TRBD2. CDR1 is WSHSY, CDR2 SAAADI, per germline. J gave up 5 bases and V 4 bases, and 14 bases lay outside the gene matches. The CDR3 loop spans 18 amino acids. The CDR3 is CASSGGGLPSGGQDTQYF. CDR3 in DNA: TGCGCCAGCAGTGGGGGTGGCTTACCTAGCGGGGGGCAAGATACGCAGTATTTT.

The chain uses TRBV18 and TRBJ2-7; 11 nucleotides align to TRBD1. CDR3 size: 16 residues. V trimming: 5 bases; J trimming: 2 bases; junction bases outside the gene matches: 8. CDR1 and CDR2 (germline): KGHSH, LQKENI. CDR3 bases: TGTGCCAGCTCAGGAAAGGCGGGACAGGGGGCCTACGAGCAGTACTTC. Translation: CASSGKAGQGAYEQYF.